The 5 T cell receptor beta chains below come from one sample, sequenced in a study of shared clonotypes between healthy human individuals (dated by TCRdb to the early 2020s). CD8 naive samples were CD45RO-negative cells positively selected for CCR7, giving a CD45RA+CCR7+ population that excluded TemRA cells. To prepare the library, the immunoSEQ multiplex PCR assay was applied. TCRdb took over this immuneACCESS table, retaining in-frame rearrangements with V and J assigned. Such tables are incomplete; in checked studies, under half of the missing clones stem from an unresolved V gene, and the remainder is unexplained. The sample includes 1.5 million to 2.5 million clones, with less than 95% observed a single time. The ten top clones hold roughly 1% of the sample. Sequenced material: naive CD8+ T cells sorted from blood. What this sample's cell subset or site label stands for: CD45RA+CCR7+. The receptors stem from a man aged 18 to 30 in good health.

The rearrangement uses TRBV9 and TRBJ2-3, with a tentative D call TRBD1 (5 bases). The CDR3 has 17 amino acids. Germline CDR1 is SGDLS and CDR2 is YYNGEE. V was shortened by 3 bases and J by 4 bases, with 21 bases between the two germline ends. The CDR3 loop reads CASSARQSGRGADTQYF. CDR3 coding DNA: TGTGCCAGCAGCGCCAGACAATCAGGAAGGGGCGCAGATACGCAGTATTTT.

V is TRBV5-6 and J is TRBJ2-7; D unresolved. V lost 2 bases, J lost 0 bases, and 6 bases lay in between. Germline CDR1 SGHDT, CDR2 YYEEEE. CDR3 length: 13 residues. CDR3 residues: CASSFHGSYEQYF. CDR3 DNA: TGTGCCAGCAGCTTCCACGGCTCCTACGAGCAGTACTTC.

The CDR3 loop reads CASSLDGDYYEQYF. The CDR3 DNA sequence: TGTGCCAGCAGCTTGGATGGGGATTACTACGAGCAGTACTTC. This chain links TRBV11-3 with TRBJ2-5; no reliable D call. The J call may be incorrect, as the DNA end agrees better with TRBJ2-7. The CDR3 length is 14 residues. Germline V lookup: CDR1 SGHNT, CDR2 YENEEA.

The gene calls are TRBV25-1 and TRBJ1-2; perhaps TRBD1 as D (5 bases). The germline V gene has CDR1 MGHDK and CDR2 SYGVNS. The CDR3 covers 15 residues. Trimming removed 3 bases from V and 0 bases from J, with 11 bases in between. The DNA of the CDR3 is TGTGCCAGCAGTGAGACAACAGGAGCTAACTATGGCTACACCTTC. Protein product: CASSETTGANYGYTF.

Of note for this clone: The identical CDR3 is also encoded by other nucleotide sequences in the sample. The chain combines TRBV5-1 with TRBJ1-6; D unresolved. The V and J ends lost 4 bases and 0 bases respectively, with 11 bases between them. The CDR3 is made up of 16 amino acids. CDR1 and CDR2 (germline): SGHRS, YFSETQ. As DNA, the CDR3 is TGCGCCAGCAGCCTGGACGGAAGCTCCTATAATTCACCCCTCCACTTT. Protein: CASSLDGSSYNSPLHF.